This entry describes one T cell receptor (beta chain). Trimming pared 2 bases from V and 8 bases from J, leaving 7 bases between. CDR3 length: 12 amino acids. Per the germline V gene, CDR1 is SGHRS and CDR2 is YFSETQ. Survey-level TCR beta sequencing used the immunoSEQ assay. Profiled with immunoSEQ multiplex PCR; TCRdb holds only in-frame clones, not every one. The sample gives about 68,000 clones, about 93% of which show up once; roughly 4% is in the top ten. V and J are TRBV5-1 and TRBJ1-4; D is uncertain. The receptor was isolated from a man aged 40-55 years with rheumatoid arthritis. Material for sequencing was PBMCs. In DNA, the CDR3 is TGCGCCAGCAGCTTCCCGAACGAAAAACTGTTTTTT. Translating it yields CASSFPNEKLFF.